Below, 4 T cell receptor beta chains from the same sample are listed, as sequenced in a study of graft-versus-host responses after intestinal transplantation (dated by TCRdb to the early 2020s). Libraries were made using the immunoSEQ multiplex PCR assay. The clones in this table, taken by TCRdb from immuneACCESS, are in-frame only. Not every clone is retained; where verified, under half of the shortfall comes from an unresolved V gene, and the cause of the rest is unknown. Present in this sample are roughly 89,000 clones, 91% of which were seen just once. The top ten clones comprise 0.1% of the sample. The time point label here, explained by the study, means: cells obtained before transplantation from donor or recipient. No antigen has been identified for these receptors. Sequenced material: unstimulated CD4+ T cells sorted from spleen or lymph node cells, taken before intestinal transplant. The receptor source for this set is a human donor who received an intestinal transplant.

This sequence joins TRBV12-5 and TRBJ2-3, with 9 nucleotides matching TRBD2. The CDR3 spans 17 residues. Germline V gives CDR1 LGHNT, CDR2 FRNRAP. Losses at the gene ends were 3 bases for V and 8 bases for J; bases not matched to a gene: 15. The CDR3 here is CASGLTTSGSWEGTQYF. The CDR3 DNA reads TGTGCTAGTGGTTTAACAACTAGCGGGTCCTGGGAAGGTACGCAGTATTTT.

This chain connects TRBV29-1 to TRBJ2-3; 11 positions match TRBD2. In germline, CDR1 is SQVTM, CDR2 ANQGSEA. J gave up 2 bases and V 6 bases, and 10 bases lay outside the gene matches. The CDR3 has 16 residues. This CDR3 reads CSVASSGGLITDTQYF. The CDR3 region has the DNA TGCAGCGTCGCTTCTAGCGGGGGGCTAATCACAGATACGCAGTATTTT.

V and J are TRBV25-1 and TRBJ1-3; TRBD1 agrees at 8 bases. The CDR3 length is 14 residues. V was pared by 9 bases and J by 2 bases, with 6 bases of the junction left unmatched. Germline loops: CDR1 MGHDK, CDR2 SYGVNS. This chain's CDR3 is CASQNRGTGNTIYF. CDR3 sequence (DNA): TGTGCCAGTCAAAACAGGGGGACTGGAAACACCATATATTTT.

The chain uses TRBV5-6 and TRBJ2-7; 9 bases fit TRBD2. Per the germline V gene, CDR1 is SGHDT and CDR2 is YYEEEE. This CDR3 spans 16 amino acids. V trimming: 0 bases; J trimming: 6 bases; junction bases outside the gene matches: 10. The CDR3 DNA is TGTGCCAGCAGCTTGGTTCATGCTAGCGGGGTTCTCGAGCAGTACTTC. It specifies CASSLVHASGVLEQYF.